The rows below give T cell receptor beta chains drawn from one sample of a study of T cell responses to AZD1222 COVID-19 vaccine. Assay used: immunoSEQ multiplex PCR; TCRdb lists only in-frame clones, some missing. The table records 65,000 to 75,000 clones, approximately 81% of them present only once. This specimen was peripheral blood, taken on day 0 of AZD1222 vaccination. These receptors originate from an adult in good health. Each CDR3 is given without its conserved first and last residue. Not all rows give a size; the values are once, few, many and, for expanded clones, a class.

NA,14,TRBJ2-7,TRBV5-6,ASSSTLRTERYEQY
NA,10,TRBJ2-7,TRBV10-2,ASSASGHEQY
once,11,TRBJ2-7,TRBV28,ASSLYDSLEQY
NA,14,TRBJ1-2,TRBV25-1,ASGETGRSKFDGYT
once,13,TRBJ1-2,TRBV9,ASSVAQAEAHGYT
NA,11,TRBJ1-4,TRBV2,ASSVGQREKLF
NA,10,TRBJ2-7,TRBV28,ASHHSGSEQY
NA,12,TRBJ2-5,TRBV6-5,ASSRVAGGETQY
once,10,TRBJ2-7,TRBV10-2,ATGRGSYEQY
NA,13,TRBJ2-7,TRBV28,ASSTGTETAYEQY
NA,13,TRBJ2-4,TRBV6-2/TRBV6-3,ASSSIQLAKNIQY
NA,12,TRBJ1-4,TRBV29-1,SVEWGVSNEKLF
few,15,TRBJ1-1,TRBV21-1,ASSKGGGLDLNTEAF
NA,16,TRBJ2-1,TRBV2,ASTLIGLAGRTYNEQF
NA,13,TRBJ1-2,TRBV7-2,ASSFSPSPNYGYT
NA,13,TRBJ1-2,TRBV27,ASSPQGALDYGYT
once,11,TRBJ1-1,TRBV7-9,ASRLAGRTEAF
NA,12,TRBJ2-7,TRBV5-1,ASSLGLASGEQY
NA,14,TRBJ2-3,TRBV3-1/TRBV3-2,ASSQDEGAGEDTQY
NA,11,TRBJ1-1,TRBV7-9,ASSLANGPEAF
few,12,TRBJ1-5,TRBV18,ASSPDRNNQPQH
NA,14,TRBJ2-2,TRBV6-5,ASSSGHFPGTGELF
once,12,TRBJ2-7,TRBV5-6,ASSLIDYRGEQY
few,17,TRBJ2-6,TRBV3-1/TRBV3-2,ASSPGQGLRAGGANVLT
NA,15,TRBJ1-6,TRBV30,AWSVYSGSSYNSPLH
once,10,TRBJ2-7,TRBV28,ASLGNSYEQY
NA,13,TRBJ1-5,TRBV3-1/TRBV3-2,ASSQAHQVAQPQH
NA,11,TRBJ2-7,TRBV12-3/TRBV12-4,ASSFGGGLEQY
NA,12,TRBJ2-7,TRBV28,ASSPGQNRDEQY
NA,11,TRBJ2-7,TRBV29-1,TARGSSSYEQY
NA,12,TRBJ2-7,TRBV4-2,ASSPSGGTYEQY
NA,10,TRBJ2-7,TRBV28,ASWDSSYEQY
NA,12,TRBJ2-2,TRBV7-2,ASSLTRSAGELF
few,12,TRBJ1-1,TRBV5-4,ASSPGTVNTEAF
NA,14,TRBJ1-6,TRBV4-3,ASSHQGTRPGSPLH
NA,12,TRBJ1-2,TRBV27,ASSLRGTFDGYT
NA,13,TRBJ2-7,TRBV27,ASSWTGLDSYEQY
NA,12,TRBJ1-2,TRBV6-5,ASSYGASNYGYT
NA,12,TRBJ1-1,TRBV29-1,SVSPGQRYTEAF
NA,12,TRBJ2-7,TRBV4-3,ASSLGTGGVEQY
few,14,TRBJ2-1,TRBV6-2/TRBV6-3,ASSLTGTSFNNEQF